Presented here are 10 T cell receptor beta chains from one specimen sequenced in a study of blood T cell repertoires in COVID-19. Here immunoSEQ multiplex PCR was the method, and the copy in TCRdb shows in-frame clones only, minus some. This sample has more than 110,000 clones, with around 86% found just once. The sample taken for sequencing was PBMCs or T cells enriched from blood (not recorded which). The receptor source for this set is a man aged 50-59 years who had recovered from COVID-19.

This sequence joins TRBV5-4 and TRBJ1-2; no reliable D call. V was trimmed by 0 bases and J by 1 base, leaving 7 bases between them. Germline V gives CDR1 SGHNT, CDR2 YYREEE (reference sequence). The CDR3 runs to 14 residues. The CDR3 DNA is TGTGCCAGCAGCTTGGGAGGGAATAACTATGGCTACACCTTC. It yields the protein CASSLGGNNYGYTF. Full variable domain (remainder filled in from reference TRBV5-4 and TRBJ1-2): ETGVTQSPTHLIKTRGQQVTLRCSSQSGHNTVSWYQQALGQGPQFIFQYYREEENGRGNFPPRFSGLQFPNYSSELNVNALELDDSALYLCASSLGGNNYGYTFGSGTRLTVV.

The J gene is TRBJ2-1, the V gene TRBV7-8; D is possibly TRBD2 (6 bases). Per germline, CDR1 SGHVS and CDR2 FQNEAQ. V was shortened by 8 bases and J by 7 bases, with 15 bases between the two germline ends. The CDR3 contains 13 residues. The CDR3 here is CASLGRWGNEQFF. The CDR3 bases are TGTGCCAGCTTAGGGAGGTGGGGGAATGAGCAGTTCTTC.

The rearrangement uses TRBV7-9 and TRBJ1-1; D might be TRBD1 (6 bases). Deletions cut 7 bases from V and 5 bases from J, with 17 bases between. CDR1 SEHNR and CDR2 FQNEAQ come from the germline V gene (reference sequence). This CDR3 is built from 14 residues. The CDR3 loop is CASNPRGGGTEAFF. The CDR3 coding sequence is TGTGCCAGCAACCCTAGGGGGGGAGGGACTGAAGCTTTCTTT.

The chain has TRBV7-3 and TRBJ1-6, with D possibly being TRBD1 (5 bases). Trimming took 5 bases from V and 9 from J, leaving 17 bases between them. Germline V gene lookup returns CDR1 SGHTA and CDR2 FQGTGA. This CDR3 is built from 15 residues. This CDR3 reads CASSPGRGLGSPLHF. In DNA form, the CDR3 reads TGTGCCAGCAGCCCTGGGAGGGGCTTAGGTTCACCCCTCCACTTT.

The gene calls are TRBV18 and TRBJ1-1; maybe TRBD1 (6 bases). Looked up from germline, CDR1 is KGHSH and CDR2 is LQKENI. The CDR3 sequence is 17 residues long. The germline V and J ends were trimmed by 2 bases and 0 bases, with 16 bases remaining between them. Here the CDR3 reads CASSPRKTGGMNTEAFF. The CDR3, as DNA: TGTGCCAGCTCACCAAGGAAGACAGGTGGGATGAACACTGAAGCTTTCTTT. Variable domain in full (rest from reference TRBV18 and TRBJ1-1): NAGVMQNPRHLVRRRGQEARLRCSPMKGHSHVYWYRQLPEEGLKFMVYLQKENIIDESGMPKERFSAEFPKEGPSILRIQQVVRGDSAAYFCASSPRKTGGMNTEAFFGQGTRLTVV.

The chain employs TRBV2 and TRBJ1-5, with 7 positions matching TRBD1. Germline V gene sequence: CDR1 SNHLY, CDR2 FYNNEI. V trimming: 4 bases; J trimming: 2 bases; junction bases outside the gene matches: 2. The CDR3 has 14 residues. The CDR3: CASSGQGGNQPQHF. CDR3 in DNA: TGTGCCAGCAGTGGACAGGGTGGCAATCAGCCCCAGCATTTT.

This rearrangement joins TRBV5-1 to TRBJ1-4; TRBD1 aligns across 9 bases. The ends lost 7 bases at V and 7 bases at J; junction bases unmatched: 11. This CDR3 region has 15 residues. Germline V lookup: CDR1 SGHRS, CDR2 YFSETQ. CDR3 residues: CASGASGQGGEKLFF. CDR3 DNA: TGCGCCAGCGGGGCTTCGGGACAGGGAGGTGAAAAACTGTTTTTT.

The rearrangement links TRBV5-1 to TRBJ1-3; the D is unclear. The ends were cut back, 5 bases at V and 1 base at J, with 16 bases in the middle. Germline assignment: CDR1 SGHRS and CDR2 YFSETQ. The CDR3 has 16 amino acids. The CDR3 spells CASSSNDIPSGNTIYF. In DNA form, the CDR3 reads TGCGCCAGCAGTTCGAACGACATACCGTCTGGAAACACCATATATTTT.

The J gene is TRBJ1-2, the V gene TRBV4-3; D perhaps matches TRBD1 (5 bases). Germline CDR1 LGHNA, CDR2 YSLEER. The CDR3 has 15 amino acids. V was cut by 3 bases and J by 2 bases, with 13 bases left in between. Here the CDR3 DNA reads TGCGCCAGCAGCCAGGGGGGGACGGGCAACTATGGCTACACCTTC. Its translation: CASSQGGTGNYGYTF.

The gene calls are TRBV2 and TRBJ2-2; D is unresolved. The CDR3 is made up of 16 amino acids. Trimming took 6 bases from V and 1 from J, leaving 15 bases between them. Looked up from germline, CDR1 is SNHLY and CDR2 is FYNNEI. The CDR3 sequence: CASSYLQVQNTGELFF. The CDR3 coding sequence is TGTGCCAGCAGCTACCTTCAGGTCCAGAACACCGGGGAGCTGTTTTTT.